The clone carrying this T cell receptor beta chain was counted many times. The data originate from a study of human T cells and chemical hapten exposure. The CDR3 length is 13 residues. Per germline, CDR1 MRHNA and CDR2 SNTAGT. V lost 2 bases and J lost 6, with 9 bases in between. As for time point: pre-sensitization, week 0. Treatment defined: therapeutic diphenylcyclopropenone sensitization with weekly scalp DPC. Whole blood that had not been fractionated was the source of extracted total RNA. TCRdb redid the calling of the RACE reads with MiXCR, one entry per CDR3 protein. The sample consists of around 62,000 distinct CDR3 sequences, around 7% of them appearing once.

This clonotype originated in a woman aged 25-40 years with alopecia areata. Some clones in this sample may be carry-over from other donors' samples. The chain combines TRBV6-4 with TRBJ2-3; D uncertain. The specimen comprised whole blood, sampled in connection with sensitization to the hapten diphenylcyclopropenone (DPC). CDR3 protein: CASSDSELDTQYF. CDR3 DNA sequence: TGTGCCAGCAGTGACAGCGAACTGGATACGCAGTATTTT.